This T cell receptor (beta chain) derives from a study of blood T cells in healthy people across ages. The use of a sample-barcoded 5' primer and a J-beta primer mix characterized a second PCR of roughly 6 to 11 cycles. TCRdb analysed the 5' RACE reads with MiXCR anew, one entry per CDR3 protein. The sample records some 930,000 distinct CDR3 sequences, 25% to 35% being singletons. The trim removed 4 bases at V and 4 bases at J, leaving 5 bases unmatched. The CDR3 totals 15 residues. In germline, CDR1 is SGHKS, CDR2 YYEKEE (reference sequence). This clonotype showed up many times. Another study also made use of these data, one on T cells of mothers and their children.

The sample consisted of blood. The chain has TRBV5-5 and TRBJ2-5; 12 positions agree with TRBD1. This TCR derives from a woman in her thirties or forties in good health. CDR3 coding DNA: TGTGCCAGCAGCCCGGGACAGGGGGCAGGAGAGACCCAGTACTTC. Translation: CASSPGQGAGETQYF.